A single count supports the clone carrying this T cell receptor beta chain. This table comes from immunoSEQ multiplex PCR, and its TCRdb copy is limited to in-frame clones, with some not included. The profile shows tens of thousands of clones, 88% of them singletons. The length of the CDR3 is 16 residues. Germline V gives CDR1 MNHEY, CDR2 SMNVEV (reference sequence). V lost 5 bases, J lost 0 bases, and 13 bases lay in between. This record comes from a study of blood T cell repertoires in COVID-19. Source material: peripheral blood. The receptor's source is a woman in her seventies with acute or convalescent COVID-19. The chain employs TRBV27 and TRBJ2-2; maybe TRBD2 (5 bases). CDR3: CASSRIGNANTGELFF. Here the CDR3 DNA reads TGTGCCAGCAGTCGCATCGGGAACGCGAACACCGGGGAGCTGTTTTTT.